This is a list of T cell receptor beta chains from one sample in a study of shared clonotypes between healthy human individuals. Sequencing was performed with immunoSEQ multiplex PCR; in TCRdb, only in-frame clones are kept and a portion is missing. The top ten hold 0.045% to 0.06% of the sample, which has a few hundred thousand clones, 95% to 98% seen once. Sequencing used naive CD4+ T cells sorted from blood. The receptors were gathered from a woman in her twenties or thirties in good health. Each CDR3 is given with its conserved first and last residue. The D gene is left open where the match is weak. A row's size may be missing; if present it is once, few, many or a size class.

v_call	clone_size	d_call	j_call	cdr3_nt	cdr3_aa
TRBV7-9	NA	NA	TRBJ1-2	TGTGCCAGCAGCTCCTCCGCCCTGACTAACTATGGCTACACCTTC	CASSSSALTNYGYTF
TRBV28	NA	TRBD2	TRBJ2-1	TGTGCCATCGGGACTAGCGGCTACAATGAGCAGTTCTTC	CAIGTSGYNEQFF
TRBV18	NA	NA	TRBJ1-3	TGTGCCAGCTCACCCCTGGACAGCTCTGGAAACACCATATATTTT	CASSPLDSSGNTIYF
TRBV7-9	NA	NA	TRBJ1-1	TGTGCCAGCAACCAAGGGGAGGGCAGGATGAACACTGAAGCTTTCTTT	CASNQGEGRMNTEAFF
TRBV5-1	NA	TRBD1	TRBJ2-5	TGCGCCAGCAGGGACAGGACAGGGACGGGGGAGACCCAGTACTTC	CASRDRTGTGETQYF
TRBV7-6	NA	NA	TRBJ2-5	TGTGCCAGCAGCAGACCCGGGTCCTGGGAGACCCAGTACTTC	CASSRPGSWETQYF
TRBV27	NA	NA	TRBJ2-6	TGTGCCAGCAGTATACAGAGGGCTTTCGGGGCCAACGTCCTGACTTTC	CASSIQRAFGANVLTF
TRBV27	NA	NA	TRBJ2-2	TGTGCCAGCATTTCTAGCCTAAGGGGGGAGCTGTTTTTT	CASISSLRGELFF
TRBV5-1	NA	NA	TRBJ2-7	TGCGCCAGCAGCCCAGCGCTCGGACTTCCAAGCTCCTACGAGCAGTACTTC	CASSPALGLPSSYEQYF
TRBV28	NA	NA	TRBJ2-4	TGTGCCAGCAGTTTACCCCGACCCCCGAGGCAAAACATTCAGTACTTC	CASSLPRPPRQNIQYF
TRBV11-2	NA	TRBD2	TRBJ2-5	TGTGCCAGCAGCTTATCCCGACTAGCGGGAGGGGAAGAGACCCAGTACTTC	CASSLSRLAGGEETQYF
TRBV6-1	once	NA	TRBJ1-5	TGTGCCAGCAGTGAAGAGGGGAGGAGCAATCAGCCCCAGCATTTT	CASSEEGRSNQPQHF
TRBV5-1	NA	NA	TRBJ1-5	TGCGCCAGCAGCTTAGCGGGTGGTGAGGGGCAGCCCCAGCATTTT	CASSLAGGEGQPQHF
TRBV6-4	NA	TRBD2	TRBJ2-3	TGTGCCAGCAGCCGGGGGGGGAACGGGGATACGCAGTATTTT	CASSRGGNGDTQYF
TRBV9	NA	TRBD1	TRBJ2-7	TGTGCCAGCAGCCTCCGGGACAGGGACTACGAGCAGTACTTC	CASSLRDRDYEQYF
TRBV5-1	NA	TRBD2	TRBJ2-1	TGCGCCAGCAGCTTGTTTGGGTCTAGCGGGGGCAATGAGCAGTTCTTC	CASSLFGSSGGNEQFF
TRBV28	NA	NA	TRBJ1-2	TGTGCCAGCAGCTCGAACTATGGCTACACCTTC	CASSSNYGYTF
TRBV7-9	once	NA	TRBJ2-1	TGTGCCAGCAGCTTCCCAAGGGCCTCCTACAATGAGCAGTTCTTC	CASSFPRASYNEQFF
TRBV2	NA	NA	TRBJ1-1	TGTGCCAGCAGTCCCGGGTTTGCGCCGGGGGGGGCTTTCTTT	CASSPGFAPGGAFF
TRBV14	NA	NA	TRBJ2-1	TGTGCCAGCAGCCGACGGATAGCGGCCTACAATGAGCAGTTCTTC	CASSRRIAAYNEQFF
TRBV28	NA	NA	TRBJ2-3	TGTGCCAGCAGTTTATTGCTGAGCAGGTATACGCAGTATTTT	CASSLLLSRYTQYF
TRBV28	NA	TRBD1	TRBJ2-5	TGTGCCAGCAGTTTAGCACAGGGGGCACAAGAGACCCAGTACTTC	CASSLAQGAQETQYF
TRBV6-1	NA	NA	TRBJ1-5	TGTGCCAGCAGTAGAGACAATAGCAATCAGCCCCAGCATTTT	CASSRDNSNQPQHF
TRBV5-5	NA	NA	TRBJ1-1	TGTGCCAGCAGCTTCAGGTTTTTCAGCGCGGACACTGAAGCTTTCTTT	CASSFRFFSADTEAFF
TRBV4-1	NA	TRBD1	TRBJ1-4	TGCGCCAGCAGCGGCCGGGACAGGGGGGTTGAAAAACTGTTTTTT	CASSGRDRGVEKLFF
TRBV29-1	NA	TRBD1	TRBJ1-5	TGCAGCGTTGCAGAGGGGGCCGGTGGAGGCAATCAGCCCCAGCATTTT	CSVAEGAGGGNQPQHF
TRBV11-2	NA	TRBD1	TRBJ2-2	TGTGCCAGCAGCTTAGCCAGGACAGGGTACACCGGGGAGCTGTTTTTT	CASSLARTGYTGELFF
TRBV11-2	NA	TRBD2	TRBJ2-5	TGTGCCAGCAGCCCCGGACTAGCGGGAGGCCTCCTCCGGGAGACCCAGTACTTC	CASSPGLAGGLLRETQYF
TRBV5-4	NA	TRBD2	TRBJ2-3	TGTGCCAGCAGCTCCCAGCGGGAGAACACAGATACGCAGTATTTT	CASSSQRENTDTQYF
TRBV29-1	NA	TRBD1	TRBJ2-1	TGCAGCGTCGTAGAGCCCTGGGACAGGTACACAATTAAGCAGTTCTTC	CSVVEPWDRYTIKQFF
TRBV5-6	once	NA	TRBJ2-7	TGTGCCAGCAGCTTGGAAGGCCCTTCCTACGAGCAGTACTTC	CASSLEGPSYEQYF
TRBV5-1	NA	TRBD1	TRBJ1-1	TGCGCCAGCAGCTTGGCCGGACAGGGGGCTCGTCGTACTGAAGCTTTCTTT	CASSLAGQGARRTEAFF
TRBV7-2	NA	TRBD2	TRBJ2-7	TGTGCCAGCAGCTTAGGGACTAGCGGAACCTACGAGCAGTACTTC	CASSLGTSGTYEQYF
TRBV10-3	NA	NA	TRBJ1-3	TGTGCCATCAGACGACTGGGTGGAAACACCATATATTTT	CAIRRLGGNTIYF
TRBV7-8	NA	TRBD2	TRBJ2-7	TGTGCCAGCAGCTTATTCTGGACGGGGAGGGTGGACGAGCAGTACTTC	CASSLFWTGRVDEQYF
TRBV6-4	once	TRBD1	TRBJ1-1	TGTGCCAGCAGCGACTGCATCGGAGTTCAGGGGGACACTGAAGCTTTCTTT	CASSDCIGVQGDTEAFF
TRBV7-2	NA	NA	TRBJ2-7	TGTGCCAGCAGCTTTATCCGGGGGCCAGGATACTCCTACGAGCAGTACTTC	CASSFIRGPGYSYEQYF
TRBV6-6	NA	TRBD2	TRBJ2-2	TGTGCCAGCAGTTACTCTGGGGGGGGCACCGGGGAGCTGTTTTTT	CASSYSGGGTGELFF
TRBV2	NA	TRBD1	TRBJ1-1	TGTGCCAGCAGACCCCACCAGGGGGGATGGACTGAAGCTTTCTTT	CASRPHQGGWTEAFF
TRBV28	once	NA	TRBJ2-7	TGTGCCAGCAGCTCCGACAACTACGAGCAGTACTTC	CASSSDNYEQYF
TRBV7-2	NA	TRBD1	TRBJ2-7	TGTGCCAGCAGCGGGACAGCTACCTCCTACGAGCAGTACTTC	CASSGTATSYEQYF
TRBV10-3	NA	NA	TRBJ1-1	TGTGCCATCAGTGCGGGGGAAATTAACACTGAAGCTTTCTTT	CAISAGEINTEAFF
TRBV2	NA	NA	TRBJ1-1	TGTGCCAGCAGCCGGGACACCCAGTTTCCTGGAGCTTTCTTT	CASSRDTQFPGAFF
TRBV25-1	NA	NA	TRBJ2-3	TGTGCCAGCAGAGCCCCGTGGAGAGATACGCAGTATTTT	CASRAPWRDTQYF
TRBV30	few	NA	TRBJ1-1	TGTGCCTGGAAAGGGTACACTGAAGCTTTCTTT	CAWKGYTEAFF
TRBV19	once	NA	TRBJ1-2	TGTGCCAGTAGTACCAGACAGGCCCCTGGCTATGGCTACACCTTC	CASSTRQAPGYGYTF
TRBV19	NA	NA	TRBJ1-1	TGTGCCAGTAGTATCCAGCTGAACACTGAAGCTTTCTTT	CASSIQLNTEAFF
TRBV28	NA	NA	TRBJ1-3	TGTGCCAGCGCCGTTTTGGTGAGCTCTGGAAACACCATATATTTT	CASAVLVSSGNTIYF
TRBV11-2	NA	NA	TRBJ2-7	TGTGCCAGCAGCTACAGTTACGAGCAGTACTTC	CASSYSYEQYF